The 19 T cell receptor beta chains below all came from one sample that was sequenced in a study of regulatory T cells in long-lasting Graves disease. Described time point: newly diagnosed GD, antithyroid drugs for less than 3 months. RNA extracted from PBMCs served as the sequencing template. CDR3 regions were amplified by Arm-PCR using iRepertoire HTBI primers to build TCR beta libraries. TCRdb fed the multiplex PCR reads into MiXCR, producing one record per CDR3 protein. The table has approximately 300,000 distinct CDR3 sequences, 18% seen once. This specimen consisted of peripheral blood mononuclear cells (PBMCs), obtained at new diagnosis, from a patient treated with antithyroid drugs. Source of these receptors: a female donor with Graves disease.

This clonotype came up a few times. A much larger clone differs by one base, so this may be a read error. The CDR3 DNA sequence: TGTGCCTGGAGCACAGGGGGTGATGACTACACCTTC. Encoded protein: CAWSTGGDDYTF. This chain joins TRBV30 and TRBJ1-2, with TRBD1 matching over 8 bases. Per germline, CDR1 GTSNPN and CDR2 SVGIG (reference sequence). The CDR3 runs to 12 residues. V shed 3 bases and J 10 bases; nucleotides not matched to a gene: 7. Variable domain in full (rest from reference TRBV30 and TRBJ1-2): SQTIHQWPATLVQPVGSPLSLECTVEGTSNPNLYWYRQAAGRGLQLLFYSVGIGQISSEVPQNLSASRPQDRQFILSSKKLLLSDSGFYLCAWSTGGDDYTFGSGTRLTVV.

This clonotype was counted at least ten times. The J gene is TRBJ1-1, the V gene TRBV4-1; 8 bases map to TRBD1. The CDR3 is made up of 17 amino acids. Per the germline V gene, CDR1 is MGHRA and CDR2 is YSYEKL. After removal of 5 bases from V and 1 base from J, the junction contained 12 bases not matched to a gene. CDR3 DNA sequence: TGCGCCAGCAGCAACCCCAGGGGGCCAGAGGAGAACACTGAAGCTTTCTTT. Translating it yields CASSNPRGPEENTEAFF.

The chain links TRBV5-1 to TRBJ2-7; 9 positions agree with TRBD1. The CDR3 runs to 14 residues. Germline V lookup: CDR1 SGHRS, CDR2 YFSETQ. V shed 4 bases and J 3 bases; nucleotides not matched to a gene: 5. CDR3 in DNA: TGCGCCAGCAGCCGGACAGGGGAGGGCTACGAGCAGTACTTC. Its protein product is CASSRTGEGYEQYF.

This clonotype was observed many times. This chain uses TRBV30 with TRBJ1-5; 8 positions agree with TRBD1. After removal of 5 bases from V and 6 bases from J, the junction contained 9 bases not matched to a gene. Germline values: CDR1 GTSNPN, CDR2 SVGIG (reference sequence). The CDR3 is 14 amino acids. The CDR3 loop reads CAWGPGQGIQPQHF. The CDR3 bases are TGTGCCTGGGGCCCCGGACAGGGCATTCAGCCCCAGCATTTT.

This sequence joins TRBV27 and TRBJ2-4, with D tentatively TRBD1 or TRBD2 (7 bases each). V lost 6 bases to trimming and J lost 0 bases, with 24 bases between them. This CDR3 region has 19 residues. The germline CDR1 and CDR2 sequences are MNHEY and SMNVEV (reference sequence). CDR3 sequence: CASSQMRLPGGVAKNIQYF. CDR3 coding DNA: TGTGCCAGCAGCCAAATGCGACTCCCAGGGGGGGTAGCCAAAAACATTCAGTACTTC.

This clonotype was seen at least ten times. The gene calls are TRBV11-3 and TRBJ2-7, with TRBD1 matching 7 bases. From germline, CDR1 is SGHNT and CDR2 YENEEA. The CDR3 spans 16 residues. J lost 0 bases, V lost 0 bases, and 5 bases had no gene match. This chain's CDR3 is CASSLEGGGSSYEQYF. CDR3 in DNA: TGTGCCAGCAGCTTAGAAGGGGGCGGCTCCTCCTACGAGCAGTACTTC.

This clonotype was seen ten or more times. The J gene is TRBJ1-5, the V gene TRBV11-2, with unresolved D. Germline V gives CDR1 SGHAT, CDR2 FQNNGV. The CDR3 covers 17 residues. The V end was cut by 0 bases, the J end by 0 bases, with 12 bases between. The CDR3 protein is CASSLDDWTHSNQPQHF. In DNA, the CDR3 is TGTGCCAGCAGCTTAGATGATTGGACCCATAGCAATCAGCCCCAGCATTTT.

This clonotype came up many times. The genes are TRBV3-1 and TRBJ2-7; no clear D gene. CDR3 size: 12 residues. Germline-derived CDR1 and CDR2 are LGHDT and YNNKEL (reference sequence). V lost 0 bases to trimming and J lost 5 bases, with 5 bases between them. CDR3 protein: CASSQDADEQYF. Written as DNA, the CDR3 is TGTGCCAGCAGCCAAGATGCGGACGAGCAGTACTTC.

This clonotype was observed at least ten times. The gene calls are TRBV7-8 and TRBJ2-2; no clear D gene. Germline V CDR1 and CDR2: SGHVS, FQNEAQ. The CDR3 runs 15 residues. The ends were cut back, 5 bases at V and 1 base at J, with 11 bases in the middle. CDR3 DNA sequence: TGTGCCAGCAGCACCGTCGGGTTGAACACCGGGGAGCTGTTTTTT. Translating it yields CASSTVGLNTGELFF.

This clonotype was seen ten or more times. The rearrangement joins TRBV6-1 to TRBJ2-1; D not certain. The CDR3 sequence is 13 residues long. Germline V gene lookup returns CDR1 MNHNS and CDR2 SASEGT. Trimming removed 6 bases at V and 9 bases at J, with 15 bases between. The CDR3 sequence: CASSLGDRAEQFF. The CDR3 DNA reads as TGTGCCAGCAGCCTAGGCGACCGGGCTGAGCAGTTCTTC.

In its sample, this clonotype was seen a few times. The rearrangement links TRBV4-1 to TRBJ1-1; D is unresolved. CDR3 length: 13 residues. Trimming left V 3 bases short and J 6 bases short, with 11 bases between. Germline V gives CDR1 MGHRA, CDR2 YSYEKL. This CDR3 is CASSHWGVPEAFF. CDR3 sequence (DNA): TGCGCCAGCAGCCATTGGGGTGTCCCTGAAGCTTTCTTT.

The table lists this clonotype with many counts. The chain joins TRBV27 to TRBJ2-7; the match to TRBD1 covers 7 bases. V dropped 8 bases and J dropped 0; count of bases not matched to a gene: 7. The CDR3 consists of 14 residues. CDR1 and CDR2 from the germline V gene are MNHEY and SMNVEV (reference sequence). The CDR3 nucleotides are TGTGCCAGCCGGGACAGCAGCTACTCCTACGAGCAGTACTTC. Translation gives CASRDSSYSYEQYF.

This clonotype was recorded once. This likely reflects a read error, since a far larger clone is one base away. The V gene is TRBV11-3, the J gene TRBJ1-6; D might be TRBD1 (6 bases). Germline lookup yields CDR1 SGHNT and CDR2 YENEEA. Trimming left V 1 base short and J 3 bases short, with 13 bases between. CDR3 size: 17 residues. The CDR3 sequence: CASSLGKQGSYNSPLHF. In nucleotides, the CDR3 is TGTGCCAGCAGCTTAGGTAAACAGGGCAGCTATAATTCACCCCTCCACTTT.

This clonotype came up a few times. The V gene is TRBV25-1, the J gene TRBJ2-1; D could derive from TRBD1 or TRBD2 (5 bases each). Germline CDR1 reads MGHDK; CDR2 reads SYGVNS. CDR3 length equals 15 residues. Deletions cut 5 bases from V and 3 bases from J, with 14 bases between. The CDR3 loop reads CASSTRDALYNEQFF. DNA of the CDR3: TGTGCCAGCAGTACCCGGGACGCCCTCTACAATGAGCAGTTCTTC. Complete variable domain (other parts from reference TRBV25-1 and TRBJ2-1): EADIYQTPRYLVIGTGKKITLECSQTMGHDKMYWYQQDPGMELHLIHYSYGVNSTEKGDLSSESTVSRIRTEHFPLTLESARPSHTSQYLCASSTRDALYNEQFFGPGTRLTVL.

This clonotype has at least ten counts. V is TRBV7-9 and J is TRBJ2-1, with a possible D match to TRBD2 (5 bases). Germline V gene sequence: CDR1 SEHNR, CDR2 FQNEAQ (reference sequence). V was shortened by 5 bases and J by 6 bases, with 14 bases between the two germline ends. The CDR3 length is 14 residues. CDR3 sequence reads: CASSLRTVPNEQFF. The DNA of the CDR3 is TGTGCCAGCAGCCTCAGGACTGTACCCAATGAGCAGTTCTTC.

This chain joins TRBV20-1 and TRBJ2-1, with TRBD2 matching 14 bases. V lost 5 bases, J lost 9 bases, and 9 bases stayed unmatched. The CDR3 loop spans 15 amino acids. Germline assignment: CDR1 DFQATT and CDR2 SNEGSKA (reference sequence). CDR3 sequence reads: CSAGRLAGGPGEQFF. CDR3 in DNA: TGCAGTGCTGGGAGACTAGCGGGAGGGCCTGGTGAGCAGTTCTTC.

This clonotype was observed many times. The chain joins TRBV20-1 to TRBJ2-3; D gene uncertain. The V end was cut by 6 bases, the J end by 0 bases, with 10 bases between. The CDR3 is 13 residues long. CDR1 and CDR2 (germline): DFQATT, SNEGSKA (reference sequence). The CDR3 is CSARLHSTDTQYF. The CDR3, as DNA: TGCAGTGCCAGGCTTCACAGCACAGATACGCAGTATTTT.

This clonotype was counted at least ten times. This chain links TRBV5-6 with TRBJ1-2, with 12 bases that match TRBD1. This CDR3 region has 13 residues. Germline CDR1 SGHDT, CDR2 YYEEEE. V lost 6 bases, J lost 6 bases, and 3 bases stayed unmatched. CDR3 protein: CASTRDRGHGYTF. Here the CDR3 DNA reads TGTGCCAGCACCAGGGACAGGGGGCATGGCTACACCTTC. The full variable domain, its missing parts supplied by reference TRBV5-6 and TRBJ1-2, is DAGVTQSPTHLIKTRGQQVTLRCSPKSGHDTVSWYQQALGQGPQFIFQYYEEEERQRGNFPDRFSGHQFPNYSSELNVNALLLGDSALYLCASTRDRGHGYTFGSGTRLTVV.

The chain carries TRBV2 and TRBJ1-5; TRBD1 is a possible D gene (6 bases). The V gene's germline CDR1 is SNHLY and CDR2 FYNNEI. V dropped 8 bases and J dropped 4 bases, with 18 bases sitting between them. The CDR3 totals 15 residues. This chain's CDR3 is CASLKDGTPNQPQHF. CDR3 DNA: TGTGCCAGCCTAAAAGACGGGACACCTAATCAGCCCCAGCATTTT.